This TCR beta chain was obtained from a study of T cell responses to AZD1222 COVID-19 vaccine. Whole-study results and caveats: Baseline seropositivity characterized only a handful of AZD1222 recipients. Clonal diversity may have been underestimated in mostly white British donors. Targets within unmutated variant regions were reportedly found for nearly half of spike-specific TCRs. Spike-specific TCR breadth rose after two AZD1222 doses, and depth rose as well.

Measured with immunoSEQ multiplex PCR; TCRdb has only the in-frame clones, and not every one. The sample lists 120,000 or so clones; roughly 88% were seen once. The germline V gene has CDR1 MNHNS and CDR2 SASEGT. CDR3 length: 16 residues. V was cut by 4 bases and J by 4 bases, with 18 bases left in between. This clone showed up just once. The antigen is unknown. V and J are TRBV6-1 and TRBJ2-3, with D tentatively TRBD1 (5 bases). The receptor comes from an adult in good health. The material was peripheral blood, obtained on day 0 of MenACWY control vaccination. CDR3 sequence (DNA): TGTGCCAGCAGTGCCGAAAGGGGCTCTAGGGCAGATACGCAGTATTTT. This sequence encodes CASSAERGSRADTQYF.